This T cell receptor (beta chain) appears in the sequencing data of a study of blood T cell repertoires in COVID-19. About the research overall: Both acute and convalescent COVID-19 samples were obtained from the United States, Italy and Spain. Sample material is recorded as cDNA or gDNA derived from T cells, B-cell-depleted T cells, or PBMCs.

In the original analysis: The authors estimated nucleated cell counts from reference gene primer amplification. Only in-frame clones appear in the TCRdb table, and some are missing; sequencing was by immunoSEQ multiplex PCR. The V and J calls and clone size were taken over from that table, and D and trimming were inferred from the DNA. The table lists 100,000 or so clones, 87% of them singletons. Germline V gives CDR1 SNHLY, CDR2 FYNNEI. CDR3 length equals 14 residues. Germline trimming cut 4 bases from V and 4 bases from J; bases unmatched to any gene: 2. The V gene is TRBV2, the J gene TRBJ2-7; 12 bases align to TRBD1. This clonotype originated in a man in his fifties or sixties with active COVID-19. Sequenced material: peripheral blood. CDR3 coding DNA: TGTGCCAGCAGTGGGGGACAGGGGGCTTACGAGCAGTACTTC. As protein: CASSGGQGAYEQYF.